Shown below are 9 T cell receptor beta chains from a single sample sequenced in a study of cytomegalovirus exposure and HLA in healthy donors. Repertoires were generated with immunoSEQ multiplex PCR, while TCRdb's copy carries only in-frame clones and drops some. The sample has about 240,000 clones, approximately 86% seen once. Source material: PBMCs. Receptors originate from a woman between 25 and 40 years old in good health and CMV-seropositive.

This clone appeared once. The genes are TRBV6-1 and TRBJ2-7, with D unclear. Trimming removed 1 base at V and 11 bases at J, with 15 bases between. This CDR3 spans 13 amino acids. Germline CDR1 reads MNHNS; CDR2 reads SASEGT. Here the CDR3 DNA reads TGTGCCAGCAGTGAAGTAAAAGAGGCAGTGGAGTACTTC. Translated, it gives CASSEVKEAVEYF.

The genes are TRBV7-9 and TRBJ1-1, with a possible D match to TRBD1 (6 bases). V was trimmed by 5 bases and J by 4 bases, leaving 11 bases between them. The CDR3 consists of 13 residues. Germline V gives CDR1 SEHNR, CDR2 FQNEAQ (reference sequence). CDR3 coding DNA: TGTGCCAGCAGCGCGGTAGGGGGCACTGAAGCTTTCTTT. Residues: CASSAVGGTEAFF.

The rearrangement joins TRBV4-2 to TRBJ1-4; D is ambiguous. Germline V gene sequence: CDR1 LGHNA, CDR2 YNFKEQ. V gave up 1 base and J gave up 7 bases, with 16 bases separating them. The CDR3 consists of 16 residues. This CDR3 is CASSQVPQEASEKLFF. CDR3 DNA: TGTGCCAGCAGCCAAGTCCCCCAAGAGGCTAGTGAAAAACTGTTTTTT.

CDR3 residues: CAWSIRGGEKLFF. CDR3 sequence (DNA): TGTGCCTGGAGTATCAGGGGAGGGGAAAAACTGTTTTTT. J is TRBJ1-4 and V is TRBV30, with D perhaps matching TRBD1 (6 bases). The V end lost 2 bases, the J end lost 8 bases, and 12 bases lay between the germline ends. Germline CDR1 and CDR2: GTSNPN and SVGIG (reference sequence). The CDR3 length is 13 residues.

V and J are TRBV6-6 and TRBJ2-4; 7 bases fit TRBD1. V trimming: 7 bases; J trimming: 5 bases; junction bases outside the gene matches: 11. The germline gives CDR1 MNHNY, CDR2 SVGAGI (reference sequence). This CDR3 comprises 15 residues. The CDR3 DNA follows: TGTGCCAGCATTGAGACCCGGGACAGACAAAACATTCAGTACTTC. Translating it yields CASIETRDRQNIQYF.

The V gene is TRBV20-1, the J gene TRBJ2-5, with D unresolved. The J call may not be correct, given that the DNA end is closer to TRBJ2-7. From germline, CDR1 is DFQATT and CDR2 SNEGSKA (reference sequence). The CDR3 runs 11 residues. The CDR3 sequence: CSAKSLGEQYF. The CDR3 nucleotides read TGCAGTGCTAAGTCTCTGGGCGAGCAGTACTTC.

This rearrangement joins TRBV18 to TRBJ2-6; D call uncertain. Germline CDR1 KGHSH, CDR2 LQKENI. V gave up 8 bases and J gave up 4 bases, with 12 bases separating them. This CDR3 spans 14 amino acids. CDR3 sequence (DNA): TGTGCCAGCGCCCTCGTTGCGGGGGCCAACGTCCTGACTTTC. This gives the protein CASALVAGANVLTF.

The chain recombines TRBV7-9 with TRBJ2-1; possible D gene TRBD1, 5 bases. V was pared by 3 bases and J by 1 base, with 7 bases between. The CDR3 extends over 14 amino acids. CDR1 and CDR2 from the germline V gene are SEHNR and FQNEAQ (reference sequence). DNA of the CDR3: TGTGCCAGCAGCTTGGACACTTCCTACAATGAGCAGTTCTTC. It specifies CASSLDTSYNEQFF.

The chain recombines TRBV29-1 with TRBJ1-5; possibly TRBD1 for D (6 bases). The length of the CDR3 is 13 residues. Germline-derived CDR1 and CDR2 are SQVTM and ANQGSEA. V dropped 4 bases and J dropped 6 bases, with 13 bases sitting between them. Here the CDR3 reads CSVAPGGSQPQHF. CDR3 bases: TGCAGCGTTGCGCCGGGGGGCAGTCAGCCCCAGCATTTT. The whole variable domain, remainder taken from reference TRBV29-1 and TRBJ1-5, is SAVISQKPSRDICQRGTSLTIQCQVDSQVTMMFWYRQQPGQSLTLIATANQGSEATYESGFVIDKFPISRPNLTFSTLTVSNMSPEDSSIYLCSVAPGGSQPQHFGDGTRLSIL.